This entry is about one T cell receptor (beta chain). The antigen remains undetermined. The sample originates from a study of PD-1 blockade in classical Hodgkin lymphoma. CDR1 is SNHLY, CDR2 FYNNEI, per germline. The V gene lost 4 bases and the J gene lost 2 bases, with 8 bases spanning the gap. This CDR3 comprises 13 residues. Study-wide results and limits: Relapsed/refractory patients reportedly had lower baseline diversity than newly diagnosed patients.

Using immunoSEQ multiplex PCR, the repertoire was profiled, and TCRdb retains in-frame clones only, with some absent. The table has approximately 9,000 clones, about 86% seen once. Time point indicated: cycle 4 day 1 (C4D1), after about 6 weeks of nivolumab. Brentuximab vedotin exposure varied among the patients, all of whom had relapsed after autologous stem cell transplantation. V and J are TRBV2 and TRBJ2-5, with no clear D. This clonotype was sampled from a human donor with classical Hodgkin lymphoma. This specimen was peripheral blood mononuclear cells (PBMCs), taken before the fourth cycle of nivolumab. CDR3 region: CASSGGRQETQYF. In DNA form, the CDR3 reads TGTGCCAGCAGTGGAGGACGGCAAGAGACCCAGTACTTC.